This T cell receptor (beta chain) is drawn from a study of blood T cell repertoires in COVID-19. Using immunoSEQ multiplex PCR, the repertoire was profiled, and TCRdb retains in-frame clones only, with some absent. The table has about 430,000 clones, about 88% seen once. The CDR3 is 17 residues long. In terms of age and location, participants ranged from roughly 18 to 100 years and lived in about two dozen US areas. This receptor was obtained from a young woman who had been exposed to COVID-19. This sequence joins TRBV12-2 and TRBJ2-7; TRBD1 was called by the table and not checked on the DNA. TRBV12-2 counts as a pseudogene. Sample: PBMCs or T cells enriched from blood (not recorded which). CDR3 sequence (DNA): TGTGCAAGTCGCTTAACATTAAGGGACAGGGGAGTGTACGAGCAGTACTTC. It yields the protein CASRLTLRDRGVYEQYF.